Ten or more counts support the clone carrying this TCR beta chain. Its cognate antigen is unknown. Germline CDR1 reads LNHNV; CDR2 reads YYDKDF (reference sequence). The ends lost 3 bases at V and 2 bases at J; junction bases unmatched: 6. The CDR3 sequence is 15 residues long. Sequencing libraries for TCR beta were prepared with iRepertoire HTBI primers and Arm-PCR of CDR3 regions. Original methodology: Identification of gene segments yielded approximately 62 TRBV and over 12 TRBJ across samples. TCRdb re-analysed the multiplex PCR reads in MiXCR, keeping a single row per CDR3 protein. The V and J calls were determined by TCRdb, not by the authors. The sample consists of a few hundred thousand distinct CDR3 sequences, about 22% of them appearing once. These data are taken from a study of regulatory T cells in long-lasting Graves disease. Study findings and constraints: The study found persistent patients shared more public clonotypes (2,741) than new patients (approximately 970).

As to time point: persistent/refractory GD, antithyroid drugs over 5 years with positive TRAb. Researchers made the TCR library from RNA that was extracted from PBMCs. All patients originated from an endocrinology department located in Xi'an, China. Sequencing was performed on peripheral blood mononuclear cells (PBMCs), taken when the disease was refractory, from a patient treated with antithyroid drugs. This TCR was sampled from a female donor with Graves disease. The V and J genes are TRBV15 and TRBJ2-7, with TRBD2 matching 8 bases. CDR3 region: CATSRVSGGTYEQYF. In nucleotides, the CDR3 is TGTGCCACCAGCAGGGTCAGCGGGGGAACCTACGAGCAGTACTTC.